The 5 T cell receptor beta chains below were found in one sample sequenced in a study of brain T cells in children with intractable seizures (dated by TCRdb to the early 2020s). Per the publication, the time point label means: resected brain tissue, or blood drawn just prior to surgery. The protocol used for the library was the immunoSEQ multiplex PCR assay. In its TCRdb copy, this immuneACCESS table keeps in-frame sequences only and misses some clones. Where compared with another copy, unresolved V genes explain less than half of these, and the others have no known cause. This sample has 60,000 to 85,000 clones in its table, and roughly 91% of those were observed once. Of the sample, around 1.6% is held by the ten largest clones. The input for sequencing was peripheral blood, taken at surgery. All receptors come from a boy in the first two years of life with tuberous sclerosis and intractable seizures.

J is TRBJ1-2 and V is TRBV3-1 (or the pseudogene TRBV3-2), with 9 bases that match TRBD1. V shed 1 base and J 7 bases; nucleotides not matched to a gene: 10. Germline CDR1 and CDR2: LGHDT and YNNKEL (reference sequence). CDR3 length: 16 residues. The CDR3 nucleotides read TGTGCCAGCAGCCAAGCCCCCCGGGACAGGGTTTCTGGCTACACCTTC. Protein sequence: CASSQAPRDRVSGYTF.

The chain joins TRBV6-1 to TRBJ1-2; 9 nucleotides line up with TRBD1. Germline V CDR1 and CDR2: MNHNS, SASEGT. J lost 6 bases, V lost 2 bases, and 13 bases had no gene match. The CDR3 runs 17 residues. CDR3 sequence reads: CASSELNRPTGGDGYTF. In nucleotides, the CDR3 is TGTGCCAGCAGTGAACTAAACCGCCCGACAGGGGGTGATGGCTACACCTTC.

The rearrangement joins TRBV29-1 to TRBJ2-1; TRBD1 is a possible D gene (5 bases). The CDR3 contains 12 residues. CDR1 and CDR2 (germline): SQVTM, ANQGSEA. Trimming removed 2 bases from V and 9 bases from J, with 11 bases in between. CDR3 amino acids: CSVELLRGEQFF. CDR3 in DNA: TGCAGCGTTGAACTACTAAGGGGTGAGCAGTTCTTC.

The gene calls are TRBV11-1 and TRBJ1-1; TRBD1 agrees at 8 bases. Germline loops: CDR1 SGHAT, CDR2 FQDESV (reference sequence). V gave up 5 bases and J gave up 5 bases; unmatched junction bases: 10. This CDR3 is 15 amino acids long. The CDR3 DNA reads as TGTGCCAGCAGCCCCGGACAGGGCGGCGAAACTGAAGCTTTCTTT. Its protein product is CASSPGQGGETEAFF.

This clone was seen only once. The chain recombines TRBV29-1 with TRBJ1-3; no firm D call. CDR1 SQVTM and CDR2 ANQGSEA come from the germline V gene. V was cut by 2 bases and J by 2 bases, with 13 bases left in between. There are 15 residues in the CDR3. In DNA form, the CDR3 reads TGCAGCGTTGAATCAGTTGAGGCAACTGGAAACACCATATATTTT. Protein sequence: CSVESVEATGNTIYF.